The TCR beta chain described here comes from a study of blood T cell repertoires in COVID-19. Study as a whole: The United States, Italy and Spain were the sources of the acute and convalescent COVID-19 samples. The cDNA or gDNA used as material had been derived from T cells, B-cell-depleted T cells, or PBMCs.

TCRdb keeps only in-frame clones here, not all; method: immunoSEQ multiplex PCR. The repertoire holds around 120,000 clones, with approximately 83% as singletons. The material sequenced was peripheral blood. The TCR comes from a man aged 40-49 years with active or convalescent COVID-19.

The CDR3 DNA follows: TGTGCCAGCAGCCAAGGGGGGGGTTCTAATTCACCCCTCCACTTT. It yields the protein CASSQGGGSNSPLHF. The chain employs TRBV3-1 (or the pseudogene TRBV3-2) and TRBJ1-6; perhaps TRBD1 as D (5 bases). Looked up from germline, CDR1 is LGHDT and CDR2 is YNNKEL (reference sequence). Trimming took off 1 base at V and 6 bases at J, with 10 bases between the two ends. This CDR3 spans 15 amino acids.